This T cell receptor beta chain stems from a study of cytomegalovirus exposure and HLA in healthy donors. The study, taken as a whole, reports: The majority of CMV-associated TCR beta chains were reported as apparently HLA-restricted in a later analysis. CMV antigen specificity was confirmed in vitro for three CMV-associated chains. In terms of immune exposure information, only CMV serostatus was available.

Primers for the PCR totalled 60 Vbeta and 13 Jbeta. The method was immunoSEQ multiplex PCR; TCRdb's version includes in-frame clones alone and lacks a portion of them. The sample holds a few hundred thousand clones; about four fifths are singletons and the top ten take 2.5% to 3%. The germline gives CDR1 MNHEY, CDR2 SVGAGI. The CDR3 is 15 residues long. With V trimmed by 2 bases and J by 8 bases, 7 bases remained unmatched. As for this clone: Its antigen is unidentified.

This clonotype was sampled from a man younger than 45 in good health and CMV-seronegative. Sequencing input: PBMCs. The chain carries TRBV6-5 and TRBJ2-1, with TRBD2 matching over 9 bases. The CDR3 coding sequence is TGTGCCAGCAGTTACCGGACTAGCGTTCCGGATGAGCAGTTCTTC. This translates into CASSYRTSVPDEQFF.